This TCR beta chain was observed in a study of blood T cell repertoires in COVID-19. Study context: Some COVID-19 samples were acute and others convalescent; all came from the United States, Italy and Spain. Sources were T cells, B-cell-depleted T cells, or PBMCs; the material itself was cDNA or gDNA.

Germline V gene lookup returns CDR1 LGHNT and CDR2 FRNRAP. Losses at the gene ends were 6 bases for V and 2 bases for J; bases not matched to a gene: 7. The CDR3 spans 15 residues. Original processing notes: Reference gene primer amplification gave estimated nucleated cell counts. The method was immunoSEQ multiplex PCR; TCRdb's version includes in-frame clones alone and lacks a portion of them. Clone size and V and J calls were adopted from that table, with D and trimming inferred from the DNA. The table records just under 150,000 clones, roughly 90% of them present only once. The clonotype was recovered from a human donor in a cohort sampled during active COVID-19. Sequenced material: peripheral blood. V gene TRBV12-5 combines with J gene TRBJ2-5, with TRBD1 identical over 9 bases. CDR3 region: CASGPPGQGQETQYF. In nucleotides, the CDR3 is TGTGCTAGTGGCCCTCCGGGACAGGGACAAGAGACCCAGTACTTC.